This TCR beta chain was recovered during a study of T cell responses to AZD1222 COVID-19 vaccine. Regarding the study as a whole: At baseline, seropositivity was found in only six or seven AZD1222 recipients.

On this clone itself: What it binds is not known.

The CDR3 loop spans 17 amino acids. J gave up 0 bases and V 1 base, and 6 bases lay outside the gene matches. The germline CDR1 and CDR2 sequences are SGHRS and YFSETQ. Generated by immunoSEQ multiplex PCR, the TCRdb table keeps only in-frame clones and is missing some. Of fewer than 110,000 clones in the sample, 75% to 95% were seen once. The gene calls are TRBV5-1 and TRBJ2-4, with 8 bases identical to TRBD2. The sequence was collected from an adult who received the AZD1222 COVID-19 vaccine. This specimen was peripheral blood, taken 28 days after the second AZD1222 dose. The CDR3 sequence is CASSLSVSGEAKNIQYF. The CDR3 DNA follows: TGCGCCAGCAGCTTGTCGGTTAGCGGGGAAGCCAAAAACATTCAGTACTTC.